A selection of T cell receptor beta chains follows, all from one sample in a study of T cell repertoires in cytomegalovirus infection. TCRdb reprocessed the reads via MiXCR and lists one record per CDR3 protein. The profile shows roughly 69,000 distinct CDR3 sequences, 28% of them singletons. Antigen specificity for these receptors is unknown. Here the sequenced sample was CD8+ T cells from cultured PBMCs, taken from culture after CMV antigen stimulation. The receptor set was obtained from a human donor in good health (CMV status not recorded). Some clones in this sample may be carry-over from other donors' samples. Each CDR3 is given with its conserved first and last residue. D genes are given only for firm matches. Not every row has a clone size; where given, it reads once, few, many or a size class.

>once|TRBJ1-2|.|TRBV18
TGTGCCAGCTCACCGGGGATGTGGTTCTTTGGCTACACCTTC
CASSPGMWFFGYTF
>few|TRBJ1-2|.|TRBV6-6
TGTGCCAGCAGTTACGGTGGCAGGCGGGCCCGTGGCTACACCTTC
CASSYGGRRARGYTF
>many|TRBJ2-7|.|TRBV7-8
TGTGCCAGCAGCTTAAAAACCCCGGGACGCAACTCCTACGAGCAGTACTTC
CASSLKTPGRNSYEQYF
>few|TRBJ1-5|.|TRBV6-5
TGTGCCAGCAGCCCTCAAGAAGCGGGGCCCAATCAGCCCCAGCATTTT
CASSPQEAGPNQPQHF
>.|TRBJ2-1|.|TRBV20-1
TGCAGTGCTAGAGATTTGGGGGGGCACTCCTACAATGAGCAGTTCTTC
CSARDLGGHSYNEQFF
>few|TRBJ1-6|.|TRBV20-1
TGCAGTGCGACCCAGGGGACCTATAATTCACCCCTCCACTTT
CSATQGTYNSPLHF
>many|TRBJ2-3|.|TRBV7-9
TGTGCCAGCAGCCCGGGGGCGGGAGATACGCAGTATTTT
CASSPGAGDTQYF
>many|TRBJ1-1|.|TRBV7-2
TGTGCCAGCAGCTTAGGCAGGGCCAAGGGGTGGGGGAACACTGAAGCTTTCTTT
CASSLGRAKGWGNTEAFF
>.|TRBJ2-6|.|TRBV7-2
TGTGCCAGCAGCGACCAAGGATCTGGGGCCAACGTCCTGACTTTC
CASSDQGSGANVLTF
>.|TRBJ2-5|.|TRBV9
TGTGCCAGCAGCGGTCAATCACAAGAGACCCAGTACTTC
CASSGQSQETQYF
>.|TRBJ1-1|TRBD1|TRBV7-8
TGTGCCAGCAGCTCACTTGGACAGGATGAGGAAGCTTTCTTT
CASSSLGQDEEAFF
>many|TRBJ2-1|.|TRBV11-2
TGTGCCAGCAGCCCACCGAGGGGCGGGGGCCCCTACAATGAGCAGTTCTTC
CASSPPRGGGPYNEQFF
>.|TRBJ1-1|TRBD1|TRBV28
TGTGCCAGCAGTAGGACAGGGGGGACAACTGAAGCTTTCTTT
CASSRTGGTTEAFF
>many|TRBJ1-5|.|TRBV19
TGTGCCAGTAGTATAGCTCCCAGACAGAGCAATCAGCCCCAGCATTTT
CASSIAPRQSNQPQHF
>many|TRBJ2-3|TRBD2|TRBV4-3
TGCGCCAGCAGCTGGGAGGCTAGCGGGGGGGCGGGGCAGTATTTT
CASSWEASGGAGQYF
>.|TRBJ2-5|.|TRBV24-1
TGTGCCACCGGACGAAGGGACCGAGAGACCCAGTACTTC
CATGRRDRETQYF
>.|TRBJ2-7|TRBD1|TRBV9
TGTGCCAGCAGCGTGACCGGGACAGGCAATCCCTACGAGCAGTACTTC
CASSVTGTGNPYEQYF
>few|TRBJ2-3|TRBD2|TRBV19
TGTGCCAGTAGTACAGATCTAGCGGGGCCTAGCACAGATACGCAGTATTTT
CASSTDLAGPSTDTQYF
>.|TRBJ2-5|.|TRBV4-3
TGCGCCAGCAGCCAAGAGCCCCAGGCGGGGACCCAGTACTTC
CASSQEPQAGTQYF
>.|TRBJ2-7|TRBD1|TRBV20-1
TGCAGTGCTAGAACCCGGGACAGGGGAGACGAGCAGTACTTC
CSARTRDRGDEQYF
>.|TRBJ2-1|.|TRBV9
TGTGCCAGTCGAGGACTTTACAATGAGCAGTTCTTC
CASRGLYNEQFF
>many|TRBJ1-2|TRBD1|TRBV20-1
TGCAGTGCTACCACACCGGACAGGGGGCTTGATGGCTACACCTTC
CSATTPDRGLDGYTF
>medium-sized|TRBJ1-2|.|TRBV4-3
TGCGCCAGCAGCCAAGAGGGGTCTGTTTATGGCTACACCTTC
CASSQEGSVYGYTF
>few|TRBJ2-2|.|TRBV7-6
TGTGCCAGCAGCCGGGGGCCAAGGGAGCTGTTTTTT
CASSRGPRELFF
>.|TRBJ1-6|.|TRBV9
TGTGCCAGCAGCGTAGGGGGAGACCCTAATTCACCCCTCCACTTT
CASSVGGDPNSPLHF
>.|TRBJ2-5|.|TRBV10-2
TGCGCCAGCAAGAAGGGGCTTAACCAAGAGACCCAGTACTTC
CASKKGLNQETQYF
>few|TRBJ2-3|.|TRBV15
TGTGCCACCAGCACGGGCAGGGATCAGGCGAATACGCAGTATTTT
CATSTGRDQANTQYF
>.|TRBJ2-3|TRBD2|TRBV7-9
TGTGCCAGCAGCTTAAGCGGGAGTTACACAGATACGCAGTATTTT
CASSLSGSYTDTQYF
>few|TRBJ1-2|TRBD1|TRBV27
TGTGCCAGCAGTCTCGACAGGGGCCACGGGTATGGCTACACCTTC
CASSLDRGHGYGYTF
>few|TRBJ1-4|.|TRBV12-3/TRBV12-4
TGTGCCAGCAGTCCCGGAGGAGGTGAAAAACTGTTTTTT
CASSPGGGEKLFF
>.|TRBJ2-2|TRBD2|TRBV6-1
TGTGCCAGCCTGGATAGCGGGAGGGTTAACACCGGGGAGCTGTTTTTT
CASLDSGRVNTGELFF
>.|TRBJ1-2|.|TRBV6-1
TGTGCCAGCAGTGAAGGGCAGATCTTCTATGGCTACACCTTC
CASSEGQIFYGYTF
>many|TRBJ2-1|TRBD2|TRBV27
TGTGCCAGCAGTCCTTTAGCGGGAGGGCAAGATGAGCAGTTCTTC
CASSPLAGGQDEQFF